The 20 T cell receptor beta chains in this list originate from one sample, sequenced in a study of blood T cell repertoires in COVID-19. Generated by immunoSEQ multiplex PCR, the TCRdb table keeps only in-frame clones and is missing some. The repertoire holds some 270,000 clones, with 80% to 85% as singletons. The sample consisted of peripheral blood. The receptors were sampled from a person aged 65-85 years with COVID-19, enrolled during active disease.

The genes are TRBV27 and TRBJ2-3; D perhaps matches TRBD2 (6 bases). Germline CDR1 reads MNHEY; CDR2 reads SMNVEV (reference sequence). V was pared by 5 bases and J by 4 bases, with 22 bases between. CDR3 length: 17 residues. Written as DNA, the CDR3 is TGTGCCAGCAGTCCCGCCACGGGAGCGGTGACAGCAGATACGCAGTATTTT. Residues: CASSPATGAVTADTQYF.

A few counts support this clone. V gene TRBV9 combines with J gene TRBJ1-1; the D is unclear. CDR1 and CDR2 (germline): SGDLS, YYNGEE. This CDR3 has 15 residues. Trimming removed 4 bases from V and 1 base from J, with 14 bases in between. CDR3 in amino acids: CASSLTHTQNTEAFF. CDR3 coding DNA: TGTGCCAGCAGCCTGACTCACACCCAGAACACTGAAGCTTTCTTT.

About this clone itself: Relative to the germline gene, one junction end is altered; a read error may explain this. This rearrangement joins TRBV10-2 to TRBJ1-4; D is possibly TRBD1 (6 bases). The V gene's germline CDR1 is WSHSY and CDR2 SAAADI. CDR3 length: 14 residues. The CDR3: CASSRGNSVEELFF. Here the CDR3 DNA reads TGCGCCAGCAGTAGGGGGAACTCAGTTGAAGAACTGTTTTTT.

The chain couples TRBV2 to TRBJ1-1, with D hard to call. Per the germline V gene, CDR1 is SNHLY and CDR2 is FYNNEI. The CDR3 length is 11 residues. The V end was cut by 4 bases, the J end by 4 bases, with 4 bases between. CDR3 loop: CASSGPTEAFF. The CDR3 DNA sequence: TGTGCCAGCAGTGGGCCCACTGAAGCTTTCTTT.

This chain uses TRBV6-6 with TRBJ2-3; the D gene is possibly TRBD2 (6 bases). This CDR3 spans 15 amino acids. Germline CDR1 is MNHNY and CDR2 is SVGAGI (reference sequence). Between the trimmed V and J ends, which lost 7 bases and 0 bases, there was a span of 14 bases. CDR3: CASKGGVVSTDTQYF. The CDR3 DNA sequence: TGTGCCAGCAAGGGAGGAGTAGTTAGCACAGATACGCAGTATTTT.

The chain joins TRBV28 to TRBJ1-2; D call uncertain. Trimming took off 5 bases at V and 8 bases at J, with 15 bases between the two ends. Germline values: CDR1 MDHEN, CDR2 SYDVKM. This CDR3 region has 13 residues. The CDR3 reads CASSAPPGRGYTF. In DNA form, the CDR3 reads TGTGCCAGCAGTGCCCCACCGGGGAGAGGCTACACCTTC.

The gene calls are TRBV19 and TRBJ1-5, with D perhaps TRBD1 (5 bases). Looked up from germline, CDR1 is LNHDA and CDR2 is SQIVND (reference sequence). CDR3 length: 14 amino acids. V was trimmed by 6 bases and J by 6 bases, leaving 15 bases between them. The CDR3 here is CASSLPGNRQPQHF. The CDR3 DNA reads as TGTGCCAGTAGCCTTCCAGGGAATCGTCAGCCCCAGCATTTT.

This sequence joins TRBV6-5 and TRBJ1-2; weak D call: TRBD1 (5 bases). CDR1 MNHEY and CDR2 SVGAGI come from the germline V gene. V was shortened by 9 bases and J by 6 bases, with 11 bases between the two germline ends. The CDR3 consists of 11 residues. The CDR3 reads CASLGQDGYTF. The CDR3 DNA reads as TGTGCCAGTTTGGGGCAGGATGGCTACACCTTC.

The count of this clone is one. The chain combines TRBV18 with TRBJ1-5; D perhaps matches TRBD1 (6 bases). The ends were cut back, 3 bases at V and 6 bases at J, with 18 bases in the middle. This CDR3 is 16 amino acids long. CDR1 KGHSH and CDR2 LQKENI come from the germline V gene. For the CDR3, the DNA is TGTGCCAGCTCACCCACGAGGGGGGGCTTGGCTCAGCCCCAGCATTTT. Translation: CASSPTRGGLAQPQHF. Based on the CDR3 plus reference TRBV18 and TRBJ1-5, the full variable domain is NAGVMQNPRHLVRRRGQEARLRCSPMKGHSHVYWYRQLPEEGLKFMVYLQKENIIDESGMPKERFSAEFPKEGPSILRIQQVVRGDSAAYFCASSPTRGGLAQPQHFGDGTRLSIL.

This clone was observed a handful of times. This chain links TRBV29-1 with TRBJ1-1; possible D gene TRBD1, 5 bases. The germline V gene encodes CDR1 SQVTM and CDR2 ANQGSEA. Trimming removed 6 bases at V and 4 bases at J, with 21 bases between. The CDR3 contains 15 residues. The CDR3 protein is CSVLFIGGRVTEAFF. CDR3 nucleotide sequence: TGCAGCGTCCTATTTATCGGGGGTAGGGTCACTGAAGCTTTCTTT.

This clone was seen a single time. The sample holds other DNA sequences that translate to the same CDR3. The V gene is TRBV6-5, the J gene TRBJ1-5, with 8 bases lining up with TRBD1. The CDR3 is made up of 14 amino acids. Germline V lookup: CDR1 MNHEY, CDR2 SVGAGI. Trimming took 6 bases from V and 4 from J; bases not matched to a gene: 5. For the CDR3, the DNA is TGTGCCAGCAGAGGGACAGGTGCTAATCAGCCCCAGCATTTT. It codes for CASRGTGANQPQHF.

V usage is TRBV5-6 and J usage is TRBJ1-5, with D uncertain. Trimming took 2 bases from V and 3 from J, leaving 12 bases between them. CDR1 is SGHDT and CDR2 is YYEEEE in the germline V gene. The CDR3 has 15 amino acids. CDR3 residues: CASSFSEANNQPQHF. In nucleotides, the CDR3 is TGTGCCAGCAGCTTCTCGGAGGCGAACAATCAGCCCCAGCATTTT.

This chain uses TRBV6-5 with TRBJ2-1; D may be TRBD2 (5 bases). The CDR3 has 16 residues. Trimming shortened V by 0 bases and J by 0 bases, and 9 bases separated the two germline ends. Germline loops: CDR1 MNHEY, CDR2 SVGAGI. For the CDR3, the DNA is TGTGCCAGCAGTTACTCTGGACTTACCTCCTACAATGAGCAGTTCTTC. Protein product: CASSYSGLTSYNEQFF.

The gene calls are TRBV6-1 and TRBJ1-3; D is unclear. Trimming shortened V by 2 bases and J by 0 bases, and 5 bases separated the two germline ends. Germline CDR1 reads MNHNS; CDR2 reads SASEGT. The CDR3 spans 14 residues. CDR3 loop: CASSEYNSGNTIYF. The CDR3 bases are TGTGCCAGCAGTGAATATAACTCTGGAAACACCATATATTTT.

This clone was recorded once. This chain connects TRBV5-5 to TRBJ2-2, with D perhaps TRBD2 (6 bases). The CDR3 length is 17 residues. Germline CDR1 is SGHKS and CDR2 is YYEKEE (reference sequence). Trimming left V 4 bases short and J 3 bases short, with 19 bases between. The CDR3 nucleotides read TGTGCCAGCAGCCGGGGGTTCAGTGGGGATTACACCGGGGAGCTGTTTTTT. Translating gives CASSRGFSGDYTGELFF.

The V gene is TRBV11-3, the J gene TRBJ2-3, with 9 bases fitting TRBD1. Germline loops: CDR1 SGHNT, CDR2 YENEEA. V was pared by 1 base and J by 0 bases, with 8 bases of the junction left unmatched. The CDR3 has 18 amino acids. Here the CDR3 reads CASSLAETGGYSTDTQYF. The DNA for the CDR3 is TGTGCCAGCAGCTTAGCGGAGACAGGGGGTTATAGCACAGATACGCAGTATTTT.

The chain carries TRBV5-8 and TRBJ2-3; tentatively, D is TRBD1 (7 bases). Germline V gene lookup returns CDR1 SGHTS and CDR2 YDEGEE. The CDR3 is 15 amino acids. V lost 0 bases, J lost 3 bases, and 11 bases lay in between. CDR3: CASSLDRGGTDTQYF. CDR3 DNA: TGTGCCAGCAGCTTGGACAGGGGAGGAACAGATACGCAGTATTTT.

The sample holds a few counts of this clone. V gene TRBV27 combines with J gene TRBJ1-6, with D perhaps TRBD1 (6 bases). The CDR3 sequence is 14 residues long. The germline V and J ends were trimmed by 3 bases and 7 bases, with 10 bases remaining between them. Per the germline V gene, CDR1 is MNHEY and CDR2 is SMNVEV (reference sequence). CDR3 protein: CASSFQTGNSPLHF. DNA for the CDR3: TGTGCCAGCAGTTTCCAGACAGGAAATTCACCCCTCCACTTT.

This chain links TRBV28 with TRBJ2-3; 7 nucleotides line up with TRBD2. The trim removed 2 bases at V and 4 bases at J, leaving 6 bases unmatched. CDR1 and CDR2 (germline): MDHEN, SYDVKM. The CDR3 totals 15 residues. CDR3 residues: CASSLLAGVPDTQYF. In nucleotides, the CDR3 is TGTGCCAGCAGTTTACTGGCGGGAGTTCCAGATACGCAGTATTTT.

The V and J genes are TRBV19 and TRBJ1-6, with a weak D call TRBD1 (6 bases). V dropped 6 bases and J dropped 9 bases, with 18 bases sitting between them. The CDR3 totals 15 residues. Looked up from germline, CDR1 is LNHDA and CDR2 is SQIVND (reference sequence). DNA of the CDR3: TGTGCCAGTAGGATGACAGGAGTATTCATTTCACCCCTCCACTTT. Translating gives CASRMTGVFISPLHF.